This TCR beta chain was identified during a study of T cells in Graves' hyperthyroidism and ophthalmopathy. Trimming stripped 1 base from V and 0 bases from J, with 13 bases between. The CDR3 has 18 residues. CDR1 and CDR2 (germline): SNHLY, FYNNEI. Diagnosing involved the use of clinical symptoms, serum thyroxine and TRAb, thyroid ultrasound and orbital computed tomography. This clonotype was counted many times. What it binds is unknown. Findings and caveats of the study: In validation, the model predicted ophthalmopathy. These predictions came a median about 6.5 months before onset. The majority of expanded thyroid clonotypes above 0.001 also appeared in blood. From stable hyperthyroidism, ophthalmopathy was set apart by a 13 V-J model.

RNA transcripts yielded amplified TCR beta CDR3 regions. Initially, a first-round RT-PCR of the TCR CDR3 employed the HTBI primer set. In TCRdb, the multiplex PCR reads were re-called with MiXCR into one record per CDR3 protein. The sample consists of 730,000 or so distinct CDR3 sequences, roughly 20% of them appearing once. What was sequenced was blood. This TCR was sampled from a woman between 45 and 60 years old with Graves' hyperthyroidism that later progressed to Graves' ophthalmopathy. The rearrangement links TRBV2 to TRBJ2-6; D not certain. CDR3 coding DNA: TGTGCCAGCAGTGAAGGGGCTTGGTTCGACTCTGGGGCCAACGTCCTGACTTTC. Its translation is CASSEGAWFDSGANVLTF.